This T cell receptor beta chain was sequenced for a study of T cell responses to AZD1222 COVID-19 vaccine. Study results and caveats: No repertoire was sampled before or during the peak T cell response, only after it. Along spike, vaccine-associated CD4 TCRs were found throughout, with dominance at 160-218 and 743-854. Seropositive at baseline were only 5 or 6 AZD1222 recipients.

Germline-derived CDR1 and CDR2 are LGHNT and FRNRAP. V was pared by 1 base and J by 1 base, with 19 bases between. The CDR3 totals 18 residues. Sequencing used immunoSEQ multiplex PCR; TCRdb keeps in-frame clones, though not all of them. The sample carries under 200,000 clones, just over 90% recorded once. Of note for this clone: What it binds is unknown.

The TCR sequence derives from an adult who received the MenACWY meningococcal vaccine as a control. The source was peripheral blood, collected 28 days after the second dose of the MenACWY control vaccine. The chain uses TRBV12-5 and TRBJ1-2, with no clear D. CDR3 loop: CASGLAMVAVGNNYGYTF. The CDR3 region has the DNA TGTGCTAGTGGTTTGGCAATGGTCGCAGTGGGAAATAACTATGGCTACACCTTC.